This T cell receptor beta chain derives from a study of OX40 agonist ivuxolimab in advanced cancers. Method: immunoSEQ multiplex PCR; TCRdb's copy keeps in-frame clones and lacks some. The repertoire has approximately 90,000 clones, around 87% of them found once; the top ten carry 4.5% to 5.5%. V lost 0 bases, J lost 5 bases, and 10 bases stayed unmatched. Germline assignment: CDR1 LNHNV and CDR2 YYDKDF (reference sequence). The CDR3 is 17 amino acids. Source: CD4+ or CD8+ T cells sorted from blood, taken in a trial of the OX40 agonist ivuxolimab. This TCR was recovered from an adult with an advanced solid tumor such as melanoma, head and neck, liver or kidney cancer. The chain couples TRBV15 to TRBJ2-5; 9 bases map to TRBD1. CDR3 DNA: TGTGCCACCAGCAGAGACTTAGGAATCGACAGGGGGGAGACCCAGTACTTC. This sequence encodes CATSRDLGIDRGETQYF.